The rows below give T cell receptor beta chains drawn from one sample of a study of early T cells in non-severe SARS-CoV-2 infection. TCRdb used MiXCR to reprocess the 5' RACE reads, holding one entry per CDR3 protein. Of 85,000 to 100,000 distinct CDR3 sequences in the sample, 9.5% to 11% were seen once. The sequencing here drew on whole blood, taken at baseline. The receptor source for this set is an adult who was a healthcare worker with PCR-confirmed SARS-CoV-2 infection or an uninfected control (not recorded which). Both conserved end residues are part of each CDR3. The order of the fields is J gene, D gene, V gene, clone size, CDR3 protein, CDR3 DNA. D genes are given only for firm matches. The listing skips clone size in some rows; elsewhere it reads once, few, many or a size class.

J: TRBJ2-5; D: TRBD2; V: TRBV28; size: few; CDR3: CASTPRLAETQYF; DNA: TGTGCCAGCACCCCCCGACTAGCAGAGACCCAGTACTTC
J: TRBJ2-5; D: .; V: TRBV15; size: many; CDR3: CATSRAARQETQYF; DNA: TGTGCCACCAGCAGAGCTGCCAGACAAGAGACCCAGTACTTC
J: TRBJ2-5; D: .; V: TRBV10-3; size: .; CDR3: CAISEMEETQYF; DNA: TGTGCCATCAGTGAGATGGAGGAGACCCAGTACTTC
J: TRBJ2-2; D: .; V: TRBV7-3; size: .; CDR3: CASSSSGELFF; DNA: TGTGCCAGCAGCTCCTCCGGGGAGCTGTTTTTT
J: TRBJ2-2; D: .; V: TRBV29-1; size: .; CDR3: CSVRNDENGELFF; DNA: TGCAGCGTTCGCAACGATGAAAACGGGGAGCTGTTTTTT
J: TRBJ2-1; D: .; V: TRBV19; size: .; CDR3: CASSIARGEVEQFF; DNA: TGTGCCAGTAGTATTGCAAGAGGGGAGGTTGAGCAGTTCTTC
J: TRBJ2-5; D: TRBD1; V: TRBV7-9; size: .; CDR3: CASSSTGGWETQYF; DNA: TGTGCCAGCAGTTCTACAGGGGGCTGGGAGACCCAGTACTTC
J: TRBJ1-6; D: .; V: TRBV6-1; size: .; CDR3: CASSRTGTYNSPLHF; DNA: TGTGCCAGCAGCAGGACCGGGACCTATAATTCACCCCTCCACTTT
J: TRBJ1-2; D: .; V: TRBV7-2; size: .; CDR3: CASSTLAGPGYGYIF; DNA: TGTGCCAGCAGCACCCTGGCGGGACCCGGCTATGGCTACATCTTC
J: TRBJ2-2; D: TRBD1; V: TRBV9; size: few; CDR3: CASSVRDRGRGTGELFF; DNA: TGTGCCAGCAGCGTCCGGGACAGGGGGCGAGGCACCGGGGAGCTGTTTTTT
J: TRBJ2-1; D: .; V: TRBV29-1; size: .; CDR3: CSAGTGNEQFF; DNA: TGCAGCGCCGGGACGGGCAATGAGCAGTTCTTC
J: TRBJ2-3; D: .; V: TRBV7-3; size: many; CDR3: CASSLVGTDTQYF; DNA: TGTGCCAGCAGCTTAGTGGGCACAGATACGCAGTATTTT
J: TRBJ1-3; D: .; V: TRBV29-1; size: many; CDR3: CSVGLQGPGNTIYF; DNA: TGCAGCGTTGGATTGCAAGGACCTGGAAACACCATATATTTT
J: TRBJ2-3; D: .; V: TRBV29-1; size: .; CDR3: CSVLQRISTDTQYF; DNA: TGCAGCGTCTTACAGAGAATTAGCACAGATACGCAGTATTTT
J: TRBJ2-1; D: .; V: TRBV24-1; size: few; CDR3: CATSGSSGQLGYNEQFF; DNA: TGTGCCACCAGTGGAAGTAGCGGACAGCTCGGGTACAATGAGCAGTTCTTC
J: TRBJ1-1; D: .; V: TRBV29-1; size: many; CDR3: CSVEEGGKGAFF; DNA: TGCAGCGTTGAAGAGGGGGGTAAAGGAGCTTTCTTT
J: TRBJ2-1; D: .; V: TRBV6-2/TRBV6-3; size: many; CDR3: CASSQLALSYNEQFF; DNA: TGTGCCAGCAGCCAGCTAGCGCTCTCCTACAATGAGCAGTTCTTC
J: TRBJ1-6; D: TRBD1; V: TRBV20-1; size: .; CDR3: CSASLSLDRGNSPLHF; DNA: TGCAGTGCTAGCCTTAGCCTGGACAGGGGTAATTCACCCCTCCACTTT
J: TRBJ2-1; D: .; V: TRBV5-1; size: few; CDR3: CASSLDVRRSYSYNEQFF; DNA: TGCGCCAGCAGCTTGGACGTTCGTAGGTCCTACTCCTACAATGAGCAGTTCTTC
J: TRBJ2-7; D: TRBD2; V: TRBV29-1; size: .; CDR3: CSSRRGDEQYF; DNA: TGCAGCTCAAGGCGGGGGGACGAGCAGTACTTC
J: TRBJ2-5; D: TRBD1; V: TRBV6-6; size: many; CDR3: CASSPIGQGQETQYF; DNA: TGTGCCAGCAGTCCGATAGGACAGGGCCAAGAGACCCAGTACTTC
J: TRBJ2-7; D: TRBD1; V: TRBV14; size: many; CDR3: CASSPQGQGAYEQYF; DNA: TGTGCCAGCAGCCCGCAAGGGCAGGGGGCCTACGAGCAGTACTTC
J: TRBJ1-2; D: TRBD1; V: TRBV9; size: many; CDR3: CASSALGQKVSSGYTF; DNA: TGTGCCAGCAGCGCGTTGGGACAGAAGGTCTCAAGTGGCTACACCTTC
J: TRBJ1-3; D: .; V: TRBV2; size: .; CDR3: CASSTTSGNTIYF; DNA: TGTGCCAGTTCTACAACCTCTGGAAACACCATATATTTT
J: TRBJ2-1; D: .; V: TRBV6-2/TRBV6-3; size: .; CDR3: CASSYASSHEQFF; DNA: TGTGCCAGCAGTTACGCGTCTAGCCATGAGCAGTTCTTC
J: TRBJ1-1; D: .; V: TRBV5-6; size: many; CDR3: CASSLAVGVEAFF; DNA: TGTGCCAGCAGCTTGGCCGTAGGCGTTGAAGCTTTCTTT
J: TRBJ2-3; D: TRBD2; V: TRBV5-1; size: .; CDR3: CASSMTSGRRTDTQYF; DNA: TGCGCCAGCAGCATGACTAGCGGGCGGAGGACAGATACGCAGTATTTT
J: TRBJ1-1; D: .; V: TRBV20-1; size: .; CDR3: CSAAGLMNTEAFF; DNA: TGCAGTGCCGCGGGCCTCATGAACACTGAAGCTTTCTTT
J: TRBJ2-3; D: .; V: TRBV28; size: .; CDR3: CASRLPGPGARSTDTQYF; DNA: TGTGCCAGCAGACTCCCGGGGCCGGGGGCTCGGAGCACAGATACGCAGTATTTT